This T cell receptor beta chain was captured by sequencing in a study of blood T cell repertoires in COVID-19. In the study overall: The samples span acute and convalescent COVID-19 from the United States, Italy and Spain.

Germline loops: CDR1 KGHSH, CDR2 LQKENI. CDR3 length: 15 residues. V dropped 6 bases and J dropped 6; count of bases not matched to a gene: 6. Per the study methods: Reference gene primer amplification yielded estimated nucleated cell counts. Measured with immunoSEQ multiplex PCR; TCRdb has only the in-frame clones, and not every one. V, J and clone size are those of that table, while D and trimming were read from the DNA. The repertoire includes under 50,000 clones, roughly 93% of them detected once, and 0.95% to 1.1% sits in the top ten. Seattle participants joined during active infection and were tracked over time.

The J gene is TRBJ2-1, the V gene TRBV18; 12 nucleotides align to TRBD1. The TCR was taken from a man aged 55 to 70 with COVID-19, enrolled during active disease. Material for sequencing was peripheral blood. The CDR3 here is CASSPGTGGINEQFF. CDR3 DNA: TGTGCCAGCTCTCCCGGGACAGGGGGCATCAATGAGCAGTTCTTC.